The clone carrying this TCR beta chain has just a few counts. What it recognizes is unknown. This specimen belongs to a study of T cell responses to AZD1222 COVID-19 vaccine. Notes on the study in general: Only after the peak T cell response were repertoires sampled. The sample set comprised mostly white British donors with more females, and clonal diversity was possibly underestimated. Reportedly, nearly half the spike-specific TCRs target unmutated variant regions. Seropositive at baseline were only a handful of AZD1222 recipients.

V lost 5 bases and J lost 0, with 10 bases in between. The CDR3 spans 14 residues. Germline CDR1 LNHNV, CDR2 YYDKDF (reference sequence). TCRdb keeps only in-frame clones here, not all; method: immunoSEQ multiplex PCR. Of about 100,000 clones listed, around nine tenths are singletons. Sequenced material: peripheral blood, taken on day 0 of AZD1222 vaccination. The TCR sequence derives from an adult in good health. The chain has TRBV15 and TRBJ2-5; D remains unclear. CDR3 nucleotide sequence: TGTGCCACCAGCCCCCCGGATTACCAAGAGACCCAGTACTTC. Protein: CATSPPDYQETQYF.